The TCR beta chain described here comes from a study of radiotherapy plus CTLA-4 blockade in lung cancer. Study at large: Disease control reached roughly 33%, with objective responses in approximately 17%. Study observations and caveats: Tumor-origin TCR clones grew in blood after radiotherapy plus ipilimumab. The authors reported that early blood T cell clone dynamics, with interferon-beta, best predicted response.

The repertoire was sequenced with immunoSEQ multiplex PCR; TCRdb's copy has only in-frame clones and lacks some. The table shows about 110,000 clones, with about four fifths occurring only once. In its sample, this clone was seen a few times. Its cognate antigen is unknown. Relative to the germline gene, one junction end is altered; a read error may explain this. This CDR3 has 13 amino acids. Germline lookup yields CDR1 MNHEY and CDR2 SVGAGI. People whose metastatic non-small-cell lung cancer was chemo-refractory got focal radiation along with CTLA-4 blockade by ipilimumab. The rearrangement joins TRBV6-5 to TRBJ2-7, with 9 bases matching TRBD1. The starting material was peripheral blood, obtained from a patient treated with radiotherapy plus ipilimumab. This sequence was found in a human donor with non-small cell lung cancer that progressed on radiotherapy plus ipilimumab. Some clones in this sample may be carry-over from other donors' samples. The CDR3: CASSYHPGQGPVF. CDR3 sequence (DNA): TGTGCCAGCAGTTACCATCCGGGACAGGGCCCCGTCTTC.